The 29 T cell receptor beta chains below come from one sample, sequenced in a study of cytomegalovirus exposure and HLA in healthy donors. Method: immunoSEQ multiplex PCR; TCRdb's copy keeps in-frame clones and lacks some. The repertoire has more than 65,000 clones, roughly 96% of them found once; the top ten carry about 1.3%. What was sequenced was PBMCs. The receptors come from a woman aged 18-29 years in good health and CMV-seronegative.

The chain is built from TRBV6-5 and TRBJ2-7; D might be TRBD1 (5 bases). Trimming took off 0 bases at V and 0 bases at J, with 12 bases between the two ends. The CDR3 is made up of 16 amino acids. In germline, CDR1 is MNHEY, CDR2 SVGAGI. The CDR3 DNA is TGTGCCAGCAGTTACTCTCCTTGGACAACCTCCTACGAGCAGTACTTC. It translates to CASSYSPWTTSYEQYF.

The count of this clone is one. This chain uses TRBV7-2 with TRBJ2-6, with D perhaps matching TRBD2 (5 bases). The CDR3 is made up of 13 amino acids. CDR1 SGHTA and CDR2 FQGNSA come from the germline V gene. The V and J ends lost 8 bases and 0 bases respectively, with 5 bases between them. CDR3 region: CASGSSGANVLTF. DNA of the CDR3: TGTGCCAGCGGGAGCTCTGGGGCCAACGTCCTGACTTTC.

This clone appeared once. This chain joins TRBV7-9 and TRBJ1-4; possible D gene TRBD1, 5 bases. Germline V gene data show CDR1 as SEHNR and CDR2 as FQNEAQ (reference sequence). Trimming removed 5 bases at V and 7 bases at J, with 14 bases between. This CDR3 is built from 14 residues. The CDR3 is CASSLTLGGEKLFF. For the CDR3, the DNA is TGTGCCAGCAGCCTTACTTTGGGGGGTGAAAAACTGTTTTTT.

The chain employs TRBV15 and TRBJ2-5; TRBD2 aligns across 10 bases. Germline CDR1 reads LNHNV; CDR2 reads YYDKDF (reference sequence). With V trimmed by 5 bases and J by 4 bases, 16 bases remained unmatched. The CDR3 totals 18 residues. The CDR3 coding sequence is TGTGCCACCAGCCGAGCTCCTAGGACTAGCGGCACGGGAGAGACCCAGTACTTC. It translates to CATSRAPRTSGTGETQYF.

The CDR3 is CASSPRGHRLYYGYTF. The DNA for the CDR3 is TGTGCCAGCAGCCCCAGGGGCCACCGGCTATACTATGGCTACACCTTC. The rearrangement joins TRBV13 to TRBJ1-2, with D maybe TRBD1 (6 bases). There are 16 residues in the CDR3. In germline, CDR1 is PRHDT, CDR2 FYEKMQ (reference sequence). Deletions cut 5 bases from V and 3 bases from J, with 19 bases between.

Written as DNA, the CDR3 is TGTGCCATCAGAGCCGGGACTAGCGGGACGTACGAGCAGTACTTC. Residues: CAIRAGTSGTYEQYF. The J gene is TRBJ2-7, the V gene TRBV10-3; 13 bases match TRBD2. This CDR3 has 15 amino acids. CDR1 ENHRY and CDR2 SYGVKD come from the germline V gene. With V trimmed by 6 bases and J by 4 bases, 6 bases remained unmatched.

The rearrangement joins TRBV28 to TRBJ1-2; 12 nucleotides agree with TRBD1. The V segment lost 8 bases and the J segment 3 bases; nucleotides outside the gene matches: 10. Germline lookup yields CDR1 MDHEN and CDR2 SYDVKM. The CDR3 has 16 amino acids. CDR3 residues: CASQTGQGAFDYGYTF. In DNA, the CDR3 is TGTGCCAGCCAAACGGGACAGGGGGCTTTTGACTATGGCTACACCTTC.

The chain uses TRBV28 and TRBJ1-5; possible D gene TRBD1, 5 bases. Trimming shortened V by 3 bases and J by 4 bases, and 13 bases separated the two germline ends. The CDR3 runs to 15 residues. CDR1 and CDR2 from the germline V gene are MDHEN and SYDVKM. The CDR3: CASSFVGGLNQPQHF. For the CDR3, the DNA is TGTGCCAGCAGTTTTGTCGGGGGGTTAAATCAGCCCCAGCATTTT.

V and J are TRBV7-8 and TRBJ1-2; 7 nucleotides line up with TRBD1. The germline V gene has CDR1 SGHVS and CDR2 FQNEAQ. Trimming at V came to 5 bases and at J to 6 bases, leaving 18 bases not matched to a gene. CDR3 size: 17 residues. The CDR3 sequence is CASSLMTGNSVGNGYTF. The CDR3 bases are TGTGCCAGCAGCCTCATGACAGGGAATTCGGTAGGCAATGGCTACACCTTC.

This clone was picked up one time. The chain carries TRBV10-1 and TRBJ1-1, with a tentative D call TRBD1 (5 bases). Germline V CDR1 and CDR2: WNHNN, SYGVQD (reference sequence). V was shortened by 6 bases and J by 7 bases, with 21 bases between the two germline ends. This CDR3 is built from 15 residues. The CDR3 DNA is TGCGCCAGCAGGAAATCGACAGAAGCGGGGGGTGAAGCTTTCTTT. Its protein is CASRKSTEAGGEAFF.

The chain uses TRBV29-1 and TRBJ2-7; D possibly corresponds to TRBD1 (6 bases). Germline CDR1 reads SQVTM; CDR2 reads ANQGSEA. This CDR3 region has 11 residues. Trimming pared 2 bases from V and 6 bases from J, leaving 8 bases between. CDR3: CSVETGSEQYF. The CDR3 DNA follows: TGCAGCGTTGAAACAGGGAGCGAGCAGTACTTC.

Here the CDR3 reads CASSKVETGATEAFF. In DNA form, the CDR3 reads TGTGCCAGCAGCAAGGTGGAGACAGGGGCTACTGAAGCTTTCTTT. V is TRBV21-1 and J is TRBJ1-1; TRBD1 is the table's D call, not checked against the DNA. TRBV21-1 is a pseudogene locus. The CDR3 runs to 15 residues.

CDR3 in amino acids: CASSDPGREETQYF. In DNA form, the CDR3 reads TGTGCCAGCAGTGACCCCGGCAGGGAAGAGACCCAGTACTTC. The chain employs TRBV25-1 and TRBJ2-5; D is perhaps TRBD1 (5 bases). V lost 3 bases, J lost 3 bases, and 11 bases lay in between. Germline CDR1 and CDR2: MGHDK and SYGVNS. The CDR3 is 14 amino acids.

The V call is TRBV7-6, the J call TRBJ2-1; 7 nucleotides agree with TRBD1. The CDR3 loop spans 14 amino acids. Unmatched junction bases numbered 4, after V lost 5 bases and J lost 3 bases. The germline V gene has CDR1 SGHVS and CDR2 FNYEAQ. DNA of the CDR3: TGTGCCAGCAGCAAGACAGGGTTCTACAATGAGCAGTTCTTC. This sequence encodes CASSKTGFYNEQFF. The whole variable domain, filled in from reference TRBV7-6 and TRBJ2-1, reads GAGVSQSPRYKVTKRGQDVALRCDPISGHVSLYWYRQALGQGPEFLTYFNYEAQQDKSGLPNDRFSAERPEGSISTLTIQRTEQRDSAMYRCASSKTGFYNEQFFGPGTRLTVL.

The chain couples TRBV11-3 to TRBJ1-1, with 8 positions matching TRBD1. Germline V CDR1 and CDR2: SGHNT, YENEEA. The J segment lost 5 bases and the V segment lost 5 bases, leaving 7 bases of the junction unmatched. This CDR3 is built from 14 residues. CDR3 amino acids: CASSVDRAQTEAFF. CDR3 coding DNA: TGTGCCAGCAGCGTGGACAGGGCTCAAACTGAAGCTTTCTTT.

The chain's CDR3 is CASSPFFSGRDTDTQYF. The CDR3 nucleotides read TGTGCCAGCTCACCATTTTTCAGCGGGAGGGACACAGATACGCAGTATTTT. The gene calls are TRBV18 and TRBJ2-3; 10 bases are shared with TRBD2. Germline values: CDR1 KGHSH, CDR2 LQKENI. With 2 bases clipped from V and 2 bases from J, the junction kept 7 bases outside the gene matches. This CDR3 spans 17 amino acids.

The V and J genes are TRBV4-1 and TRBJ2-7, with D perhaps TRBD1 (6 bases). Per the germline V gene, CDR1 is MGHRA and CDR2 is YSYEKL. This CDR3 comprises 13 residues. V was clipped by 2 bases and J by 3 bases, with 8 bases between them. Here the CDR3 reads CASSQQQGYEQYF. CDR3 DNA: TGCGCCAGCAGCCAACAACAGGGCTACGAGCAGTACTTC.

CDR3 in amino acids: CASITSPNTGELFF. CDR3 coding DNA: TGTGCCAGCATTACTTCACCGAACACCGGGGAGCTGTTTTTT. The chain couples TRBV2 to TRBJ2-2; D is uncertain. Germline CDR1 reads SNHLY; CDR2 reads FYNNEI. This CDR3 comprises 14 residues. V was trimmed by 7 bases and J by 0 bases, leaving 9 bases between them.

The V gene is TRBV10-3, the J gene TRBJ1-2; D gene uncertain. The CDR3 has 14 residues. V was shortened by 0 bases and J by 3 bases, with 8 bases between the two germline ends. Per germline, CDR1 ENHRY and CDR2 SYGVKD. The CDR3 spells CAISESGEDYGYTF. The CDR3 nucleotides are TGTGCCATCAGTGAGTCTGGAGAGGACTATGGCTACACCTTC.

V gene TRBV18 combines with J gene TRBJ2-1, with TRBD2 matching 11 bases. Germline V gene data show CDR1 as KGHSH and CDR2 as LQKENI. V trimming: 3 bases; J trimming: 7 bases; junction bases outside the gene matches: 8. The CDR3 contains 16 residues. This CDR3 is CASSPPGTSGNNEQFF. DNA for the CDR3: TGTGCCAGCTCACCGCCCGGGACTAGCGGTAATAATGAGCAGTTCTTC.

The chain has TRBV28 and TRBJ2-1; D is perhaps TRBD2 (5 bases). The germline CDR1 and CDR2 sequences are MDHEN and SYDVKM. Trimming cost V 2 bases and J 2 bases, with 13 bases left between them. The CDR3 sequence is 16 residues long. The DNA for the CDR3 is TGTGCCAGCAGTTTAGAGGGATATATCCCCTACAATGAGCAGTTCTTC. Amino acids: CASSLEGYIPYNEQFF.

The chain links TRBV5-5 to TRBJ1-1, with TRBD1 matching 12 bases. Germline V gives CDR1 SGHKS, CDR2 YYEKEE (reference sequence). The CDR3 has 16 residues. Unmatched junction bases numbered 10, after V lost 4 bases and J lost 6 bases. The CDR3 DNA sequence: TGTGCCAGCAGCCGACCGGGACAGGGGGCAAGGGCTGAAGCTTTCTTT. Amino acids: CASSRPGQGARAEAFF.

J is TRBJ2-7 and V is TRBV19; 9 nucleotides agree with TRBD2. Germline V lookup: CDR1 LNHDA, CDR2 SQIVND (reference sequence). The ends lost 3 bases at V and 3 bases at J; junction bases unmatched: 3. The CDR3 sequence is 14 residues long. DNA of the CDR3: TGTGCCAGTAGTATGGCGGGAGGGCTCTACGAGCAGTACTTC. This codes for CASSMAGGLYEQYF.

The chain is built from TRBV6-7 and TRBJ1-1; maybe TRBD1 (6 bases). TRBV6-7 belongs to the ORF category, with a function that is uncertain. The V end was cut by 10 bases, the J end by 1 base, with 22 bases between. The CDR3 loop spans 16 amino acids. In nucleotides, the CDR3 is TGTGCCACCTTGGGGTGGGGGCGTTCGGGGAACACTGAAGCTTTCTTT. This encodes CATLGWGRSGNTEAFF.

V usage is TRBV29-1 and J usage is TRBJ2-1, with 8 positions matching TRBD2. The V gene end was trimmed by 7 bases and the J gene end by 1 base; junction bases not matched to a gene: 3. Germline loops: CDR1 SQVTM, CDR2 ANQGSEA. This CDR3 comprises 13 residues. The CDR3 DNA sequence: TGCAGCGCGGCGGGGGGTTCCTACAATGAGCAGTTCTTC. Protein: CSAAGGSYNEQFF.

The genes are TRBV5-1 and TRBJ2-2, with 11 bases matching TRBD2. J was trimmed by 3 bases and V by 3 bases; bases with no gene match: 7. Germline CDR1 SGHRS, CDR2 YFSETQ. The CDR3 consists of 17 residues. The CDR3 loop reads CASSSSLAGVDTGELFF. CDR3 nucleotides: TGCGCCAGCAGCTCGTCACTAGCGGGAGTAGACACCGGGGAGCTGTTTTTT.

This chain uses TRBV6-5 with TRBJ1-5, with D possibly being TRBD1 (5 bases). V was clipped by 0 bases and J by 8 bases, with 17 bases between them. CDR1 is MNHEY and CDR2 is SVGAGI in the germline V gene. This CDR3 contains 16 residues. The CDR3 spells CASSYSRAGGTKPQHF. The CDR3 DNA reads TGTGCCAGCAGTTACTCGAGGGCCGGGGGGACCAAGCCCCAGCATTTT.

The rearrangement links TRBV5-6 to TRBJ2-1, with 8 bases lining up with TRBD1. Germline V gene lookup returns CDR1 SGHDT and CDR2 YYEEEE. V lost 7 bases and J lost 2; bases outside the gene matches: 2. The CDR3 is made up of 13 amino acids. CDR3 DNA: TGTGCCAGCCACAGGGGGGCCTACAATGAGCAGTTCTTC. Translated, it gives CASHRGAYNEQFF.

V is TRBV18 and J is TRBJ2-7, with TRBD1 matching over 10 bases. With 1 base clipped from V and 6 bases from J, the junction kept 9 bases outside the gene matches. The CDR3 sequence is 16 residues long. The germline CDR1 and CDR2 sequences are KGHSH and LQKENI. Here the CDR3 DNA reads TGTGCCAGCTCACCACTCGGACAGGGGGGAGGAGGCGAGCAGTACTTC. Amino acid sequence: CASSPLGQGGGGEQYF. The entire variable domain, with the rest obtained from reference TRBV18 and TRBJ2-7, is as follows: NAGVMQNPRHLVRRRGQEARLRCSPMKGHSHVYWYRQLPEEGLKFMVYLQKENIIDESGMPKERFSAEFPKEGPSILRIQQVVRGDSAAYFCASSPLGQGGGGEQYFGPGTRLTVT.